The 17 T cell receptor beta chains presented below share a single source sample, sequenced in a study of blood T cell repertoires in COVID-19. The protocol was immunoSEQ multiplex PCR, while the TCRdb copy is restricted to in-frame clones and leaves out a portion. The repertoire includes around 180,000 clones, under 85% of them detected once, and around 15% sits in the top ten. Sequenced sample: peripheral blood. These receptor sequences come from a man in his sixties with active or convalescent COVID-19.

The chain recombines TRBV2 with TRBJ2-3; 11 nucleotides match TRBD2. Trimming took 5 bases from V and 6 from J; bases not matched to a gene: 4. The CDR3 loop spans 14 amino acids. Germline V lookup: CDR1 SNHLY, CDR2 FYNNEI. The CDR3 spells CASSYSGRADTQYF. In DNA form, the CDR3 reads TGTGCCAGCAGTTATAGCGGGAGGGCGGATACGCAGTATTTT.

The genes are TRBV7-3 and TRBJ2-1, with TRBD2 matching over 14 bases. The CDR3 is made up of 15 amino acids. CDR1 and CDR2 (germline): SGHTA, FQGTGA. Unmatched junction bases numbered 8, after V lost 7 bases and J lost 9 bases. The DNA of the CDR3 is TGTGCCAGCAACTCCGCCGGACTAGCGGGAGGTGAGCAGTTCTTC. Translating gives CASNSAGLAGGEQFF.

V usage is TRBV28 and J usage is TRBJ2-7; 10 bases are a match to TRBD2. V lost 7 bases and J lost 5; bases outside the gene matches: 8. Germline-derived CDR1 and CDR2 are MDHEN and SYDVKM. This CDR3 has 14 residues. The CDR3 here is CASKGSGRFNEQYF. The CDR3 coding sequence is TGTGCCAGCAAAGGTAGCGGGAGGTTCAACGAGCAGTACTTC.

V is TRBV3-1 (or the pseudogene TRBV3-2) and J is TRBJ2-1, with D possibly being TRBD1 (5 bases). This CDR3 is 16 amino acids long. V was shortened by 4 bases and J by 0 bases, with 13 bases between the two germline ends. The germline V gene encodes CDR1 LGHDT and CDR2 YNNKEL (reference sequence). The CDR3 spells CASSLGAPSSYNEQFF. The CDR3 DNA follows: TGTGCCAGCAGCCTTGGGGCGCCGAGCTCCTACAATGAGCAGTTCTTC.

The chain couples TRBV7-2 to TRBJ2-7; TRBD2 matches at 14 bases. CDR1 SGHTA and CDR2 FQGNSA come from the germline V gene. The CDR3 runs 16 residues. After removal of 4 bases from V and 7 bases from J, the junction contained 9 bases not matched to a gene. The CDR3 spells CASSSTGLAGVGEQYF. The CDR3 nucleotides read TGTGCCAGCAGCTCGACGGGACTAGCGGGAGTGGGGGAGCAGTACTTC.

The chain is built from TRBV4-1 and TRBJ2-6; TRBD1 is a possible D gene (6 bases). The CDR3 spans 21 residues. V was shortened by 0 bases and J by 0 bases, with 21 bases between the two germline ends. Per germline, CDR1 MGHRA and CDR2 YSYEKL. CDR3 protein: CASSQDSFGTVRGSGANVLTF. The CDR3 DNA sequence: TGCGCCAGCAGCCAAGACTCTTTCGGGACCGTCAGGGGCTCTGGGGCCAACGTCCTGACTTTC.

This rearrangement joins TRBV6-2 or TRBV6-3 to TRBJ2-5; a possible D gene is TRBD1 (6 bases). The CDR3 sequence is 12 residues long. Trimming stripped 6 bases from V and 7 bases from J, with 12 bases between. In germline, CDR1 is MNHEY, CDR2 SVGEGT. The CDR3 region is CASSFDRRTQYF. CDR3 nucleotides: TGTGCCAGCAGCTTCGACAGGAGGACCCAGTACTTC.

This clone was picked up one time. The chain links TRBV2 to TRBJ2-3; 7 nucleotides agree with TRBD2. Unmatched junction bases numbered 14, after V lost 8 bases and J lost 6 bases. This CDR3 comprises 15 residues. Germline assignment: CDR1 SNHLY and CDR2 FYNNEI. The CDR3 is CASASGRVRMDTQYF. The CDR3 DNA reads TGTGCCAGCGCTTCTGGGAGGGTGAGGATGGATACGCAGTATTTT.

This chain connects TRBV24-1 to TRBJ2-2; 7 bases agree with TRBD1. The CDR3 has 16 amino acids. After removal of 5 bases from V and 3 bases from J, the junction contained 8 bases not matched to a gene. The germline CDR1 and CDR2 sequences are KGHDR and SFDVKD. CDR3 protein: CATSVSGTEDTGELFF. Written as DNA, the CDR3 is TGTGCCACCAGTGTCTCCGGGACAGAGGACACCGGGGAGCTGTTTTTT.

The V gene is TRBV6-5, the J gene TRBJ2-7, with a possible D match to TRBD2 (5 bases). The CDR3 sequence is 14 residues long. The V gene's germline CDR1 is MNHEY and CDR2 SVGAGI. Trimming took 4 bases from V and 5 from J, leaving 15 bases between them. The CDR3 bases are TGTGCCAGCAGTTCCCCGCGGACTCCCCACGAGCAGTACTTC. It encodes CASSSPRTPHEQYF.

The rearrangement links TRBV11-3 to TRBJ1-2, with 9 bases identical to TRBD1. Unmatched junction bases numbered 5, after V lost 2 bases and J lost 7 bases. Germline V CDR1 and CDR2: SGHNT, YENEEA. The CDR3 loop spans 14 amino acids. The CDR3 DNA sequence: TGTGCCAGCAGCTTAAAGGACAGGGGCTCTGGCTACACCTTC. This encodes CASSLKDRGSGYTF.

The J gene is TRBJ2-1, the V gene TRBV14; TRBD2 matches at 15 bases. Germline V CDR1 and CDR2: SGHDN, FVKESK. The CDR3 is 21 residues long. Unmatched junction bases numbered 14, after V lost 0 bases and J lost 5 bases. The CDR3 nucleotides read TGTGCCAGCAGCCAAGAGGCGGGTGGACTAGCGGGAGGGAAAATGAACAATGAGCAGTTCTTC. Amino acid sequence: CASSQEAGGLAGGKMNNEQFF.

The chain has TRBV27 and TRBJ2-3; 7 nucleotides agree with TRBD1. Germline CDR1 and CDR2: MNHEY and SMNVEV (reference sequence). The CDR3 has 16 amino acids. V gave up 5 bases and J gave up 2 bases; unmatched junction bases: 10. The CDR3 DNA reads as TGTGCCAGCAGTCCGCGGACAGGTCCCCTCACAGATACGCAGTATTTT. Translation: CASSPRTGPLTDTQYF.

The count of this clone is one. V is TRBV2 and J is TRBJ2-7, with D possibly TRBD1 on 6 matching bases. Germline CDR1 is SNHLY and CDR2 is FYNNEI. The CDR3 is 13 amino acids. Trimming pared 7 bases from V and 5 bases from J, leaving 15 bases between. The CDR3 reads CASIRDNSDEQYF. The CDR3 DNA reads TGTGCCAGCATCCGGGACAATTCCGACGAGCAGTACTTC.

The genes are TRBV25-1 and TRBJ1-6; 7 bases are shared with TRBD1. The V gene's germline CDR1 is MGHDK and CDR2 SYGVNS. V lost 4 bases, J lost 7 bases, and 7 bases stayed unmatched. There are 15 residues in the CDR3. The CDR3 DNA sequence: TGTGCCAGCAGTGCGTCGACAGGGAAGAATTCACCCCTCCACTTT. Amino acids: CASSASTGKNSPLHF.

The V call is TRBV10-3, the J call TRBJ2-3; 11 nucleotides agree with TRBD2. This CDR3 contains 17 residues. V lost 9 bases to trimming and J lost 0 bases; unmatched junction nucleotides: 11. Germline assignment: CDR1 ENHRY and CDR2 SYGVKD. CDR3 sequence: CAIAGTSGMSSTDTQYF. In nucleotides, the CDR3 is TGTGCCATTGCGGGGACTAGCGGAATGTCTAGCACAGATACGCAGTATTTT.

The genes are TRBV7-2 and TRBJ1-6; 9 bases align to TRBD1. CDR3 size: 16 residues. V gave up 6 bases and J gave up 8 bases; unmatched junction bases: 11. The germline V gene has CDR1 SGHTA and CDR2 FQGNSA. CDR3 region: CASSRIQDRGYSPLHF. CDR3 coding DNA: TGTGCCAGCAGTCGAATTCAGGACAGGGGATATTCACCCCTCCACTTT.